This TCR beta chain came from a study of spatial heterogeneity in lung cancer. At the level of the study: Raw reads showed each unique TCR and UMI combination turning up more than ten times on average. General observations from the study: Tracking of tumor mutation counts was seen in expanded intratumoral alpha and beta TCR counts.

By share of the sample, this clonotype is medium-sized. Its antigen is still unknown. Time point in this sample: sample taken at primary tumor resection. Donation came from around 72 patients with untreated early-stage non-small cell lung cancer. In each case, whole RNA from tumor, nontumor lung or frozen PBMC was sequenced unsorted. Every TCR cDNA molecule bore a unique molecular identifier. MiXCR was run by TCRdb on the 5' RACE reads, yielding one entry per CDR3 protein. The sample gives over a thousand distinct CDR3 sequences, roughly a tenth of which show up once; approximately 20% is in the top ten. The CDR3 spans 15 residues. J lost 0 bases, V lost 6 bases, and 2 bases had no gene match. CDR1 is SGHAT and CDR2 is FQNNGV in the germline V gene.

This receptor was obtained from a male donor with early-stage non-small cell lung cancer. Specimen: lung tumor tissue, collected at surgery. V and J are TRBV11-2 and TRBJ2-6; 7 positions match TRBD2. DNA of the CDR3: TGTGCCAGCAGGGGAGGGGTCTCTGGGGCCAACGTCCTGACTTTC. Protein sequence: CASRGGVSGANVLTF. The whole variable domain, filled in from reference TRBV11-2 and TRBJ2-6, reads EAGVAQSPRYKIIEKRQSVAFWCNPISGHATLYWYQQILGQGPKLLIQFQNNGVVDDSQLPKDRFSAERLKGVDSTLKIQPAKLEDSAVYLCASRGGVSGANVLTFGAGSRLTVL.